Many counts were recorded for the clone carrying this T cell receptor beta chain. Its antigen remains unknown. This record comes from a study of T cells in Graves' hyperthyroidism and ophthalmopathy. There were TCR beta CDR3 regions amplified from RNA transcripts. RT-PCR in the first round (using the HTBI primer set) targeted the TCR CDR3. Each CDR3 protein gets one entry after TCRdb re-called the multiplex PCR reads with MiXCR. This table holds approximately 420,000 distinct CDR3 sequences, more than 12% found once. General study findings and limits: Blood shared most expanded thyroid clonotypes above 0.001.

This sequence originates from a woman aged 30 to 39 with Graves' hyperthyroidism. The sequenced material came from blood.

Written as DNA, the CDR3 is TGTGCCAGCAGTTTAGGGACTAGCGGGAGGGGTGAGCAGTTCTTC. As protein: CASSLGTSGRGEQFF. This chain links TRBV27 with TRBJ2-1; 16 bases agree with TRBD2. V was pared by 2 bases and J by 9 bases, with 1 base of the junction left unmatched. Looked up from germline, CDR1 is MNHEY and CDR2 is SMNVEV (reference sequence). The CDR3 is 15 residues long.